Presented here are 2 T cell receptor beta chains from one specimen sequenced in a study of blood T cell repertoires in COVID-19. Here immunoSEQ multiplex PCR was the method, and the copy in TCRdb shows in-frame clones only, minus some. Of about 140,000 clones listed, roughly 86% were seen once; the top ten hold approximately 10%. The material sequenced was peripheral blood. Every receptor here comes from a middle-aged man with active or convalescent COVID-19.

CDR3 sequence: CASSPGQGAQETQYF. The CDR3 bases are TGTGCCAGCAGCCCAGGACAGGGGGCGCAGGAGACCCAGTACTTC. The V gene is TRBV28, the J gene TRBJ2-5; 11 nucleotides agree with TRBD1. The CDR3 length is 15 residues. Unmatched junction bases numbered 8, after V lost 6 bases and J lost 5 bases. Germline CDR1 and CDR2: MDHEN and SYDVKM.

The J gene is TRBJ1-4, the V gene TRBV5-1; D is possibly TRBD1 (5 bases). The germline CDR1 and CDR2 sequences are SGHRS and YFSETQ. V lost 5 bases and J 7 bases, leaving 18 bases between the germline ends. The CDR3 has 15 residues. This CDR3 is CASSFSGTSSEKLFF. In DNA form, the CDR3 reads TGCGCCAGCAGTTTCTCCGGGACTTCATCTGAAAAACTGTTTTTT. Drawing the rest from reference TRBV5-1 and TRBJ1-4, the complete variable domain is KAGVTQTPRYLIKTRGQQVTLSCSPISGHRSVSWYQQTPGQGLQFLFEYFSETQRNKGNFPGRFSGRQFSNSRSEMNVSTLELGDSALYLCASSFSGTSSEKLFFGSGTQLSVL.